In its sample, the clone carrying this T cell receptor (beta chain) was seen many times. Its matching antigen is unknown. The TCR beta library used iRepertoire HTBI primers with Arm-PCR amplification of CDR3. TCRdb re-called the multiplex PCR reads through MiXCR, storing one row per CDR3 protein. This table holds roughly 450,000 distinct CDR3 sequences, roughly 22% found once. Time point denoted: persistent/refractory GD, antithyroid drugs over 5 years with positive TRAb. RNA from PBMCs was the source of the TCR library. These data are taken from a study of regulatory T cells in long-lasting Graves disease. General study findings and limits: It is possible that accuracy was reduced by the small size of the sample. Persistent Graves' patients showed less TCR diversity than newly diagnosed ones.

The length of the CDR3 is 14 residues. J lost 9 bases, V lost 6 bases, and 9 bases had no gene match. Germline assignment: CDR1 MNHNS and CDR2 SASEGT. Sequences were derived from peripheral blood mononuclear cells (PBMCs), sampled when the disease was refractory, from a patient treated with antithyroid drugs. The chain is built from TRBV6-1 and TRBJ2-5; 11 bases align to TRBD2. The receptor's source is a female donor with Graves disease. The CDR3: CASSKLAGDGAQYF. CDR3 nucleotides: TGTGCCAGCAGCAAACTAGCGGGAGATGGGGCCCAGTACTTC.